This T cell receptor (beta chain) appears in the sequencing data of a study of T cells in Graves' hyperthyroidism and ophthalmopathy. Study-level information: Peripheral blood was secured at the point of initial diagnosis, before any treatment. General study points: The authors' 13 V-J model separated ophthalmopathy from stable hyperthyroidism.

TCR beta CDR3 sequences were amplified from RNA transcripts. First-round RT-PCR with HTBI primers amplified the TCR CDR3 region. MiXCR, applied by TCRdb to the multiplex PCR reads, yields one record per CDR3 protein. This sample has some 500,000 distinct CDR3 sequences, with roughly an eighth found just once. This clonotype was counted a few times. Its antigen is not known. Germline lookup yields CDR1 LGHNA and CDR2 YNFKEQ. There are 14 residues in the CDR3. The V gene lost 0 bases and the J gene lost 3 bases, with 8 bases spanning the gap. Sequencing used blood. The source is a woman aged 18-30 years with Graves' hyperthyroidism. This chain uses TRBV4-2 with TRBJ2-5; D unclear. DNA for the CDR3: TGTGCCAGCAGCCAAGATCTTTTGGAAGAGACCCAGTACTTC. Translating it yields CASSQDLLEETQYF.